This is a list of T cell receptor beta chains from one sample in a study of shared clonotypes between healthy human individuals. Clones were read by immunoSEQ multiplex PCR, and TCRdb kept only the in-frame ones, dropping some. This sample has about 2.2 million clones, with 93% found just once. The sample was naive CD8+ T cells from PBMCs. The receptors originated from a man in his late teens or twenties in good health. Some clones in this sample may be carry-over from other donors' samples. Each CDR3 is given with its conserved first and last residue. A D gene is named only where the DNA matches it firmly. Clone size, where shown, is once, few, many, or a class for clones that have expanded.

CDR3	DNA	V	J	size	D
CSAAGYSVYEQYF	TGCAGCGCAGCGGGGTATTCCGTCTACGAGCAGTACTTC	TRBV29-1	TRBJ2-7	NA	TRBD2
CASSLSSGGARYTEAFF	TGCGCCAGCAGCTTGTCCTCGGGAGGGGCCCGGTACACTGAAGCTTTCTTT	TRBV5-1	TRBJ1-1	NA	NA
CASSPLYSNQPQHF	TGTGCCAGCAGCCCGCTTTATAGCAATCAGCCCCAGCATTTT	TRBV9	TRBJ1-5	NA	NA
CASRLDRTNTEAFF	TGTGCCAGCAGACTTGACAGGACGAACACTGAAGCTTTCTTT	TRBV7-9	TRBJ1-1	NA	NA
CASSIDRYAGGYTEAFF	TGTGCCAGTAGTATAGATCGATACGCCGGGGGCTACACTGAAGCTTTCTTT	TRBV19	TRBJ1-1	NA	NA
CAISESRGGGNQPQHF	TGTGCCATCAGTGAGTCCCGGGGGGGTGGCAATCAGCCCCAGCATTTT	TRBV10-3	TRBJ1-5	NA	NA
CASTPWAGREQYF	TGTGCCAGCACCCCTTGGGCGGGGCGGGAGCAGTACTTC	TRBV11-2	TRBJ2-7	NA	NA
CASSLGRTANTEAFF	TGTGCCAGCAGCTTAGGGAGGACAGCGAACACTGAAGCTTTCTTT	TRBV13	TRBJ1-1	NA	NA
CASSFLGRTGELFF	TGTGCCAGCAGTTTTTTGGGGCGGACTGGGGAGCTGTTTTTT	TRBV28	TRBJ2-2	NA	NA
CASSLDTGMNTEAFF	TGCGCCAGCAGCTTGGATACGGGGATGAACACTGAAGCTTTCTTT	TRBV5-1	TRBJ1-1	NA	NA
CASSQERGTYEQYF	TGCGCCAGCAGCCAAGAAAGGGGGACCTACGAGCAGTACTTC	TRBV4-1	TRBJ2-7	NA	NA
CASSYSAGREGYTF	TGTGCCAGCAGTTACTCGGCAGGGCGGGAAGGCTACACCTTC	TRBV6-5	TRBJ1-2	NA	NA
CASSLGSMGYPGGEQYF	TGTGCCAGCAGCTTAGGCAGTATGGGGTACCCTGGCGGCGAGCAGTACTTC	TRBV11-2	TRBJ2-7	NA	NA
CASPLLDTVHTEAFF	TGTGCCAGCCCACTTTTAGACACGGTGCACACTGAAGCTTTCTTT	TRBV2	TRBJ1-1	NA	NA
CASAKGKYQETQYF	TGTGCCAGCGCCAAGGGGAAGTACCAAGAGACCCAGTACTTC	TRBV2	TRBJ2-5	NA	NA
CASSLARDSPWETQYF	TGTGCCAGCAGCTTGGCTAGGGACAGCCCTTGGGAGACCCAGTACTTC	TRBV7-2	TRBJ2-5	NA	TRBD1
CASSLVNFGTVSYEQYF	TGTGCCAGCAGCTTGGTAAATTTTGGGACAGTCTCCTACGAGCAGTACTTC	TRBV5-5	TRBJ2-7	NA	TRBD1
CAWSYPFGGLSEKLFF	TGTGCCTGGAGTTACCCATTCGGGGGGTTATCTGAAAAACTGTTTTTT	TRBV30	TRBJ1-4	NA	NA
CASSIVPLASGVNEQFF	TGTGCCAGTAGTATAGTCCCACTAGCCTCCGGGGTCAATGAGCAGTTCTTC	TRBV19	TRBJ2-1	NA	NA
CASRAGTGVPDTQYF	TGTGCCAGTAGGGCCGGGACAGGGGTGCCAGATACGCAGTATTTT	TRBV19	TRBJ2-3	once	TRBD1
CASSHSSSGRGDPYEQYF	TGTGCCAGCAGCCACTCAAGTAGCGGGAGAGGGGATCCCTACGAGCAGTACTTC	TRBV7-9	TRBJ2-7	NA	TRBD2
CASGLWQLGTYEQYF	TGTGCTAGTGGTTTGTGGCAGTTAGGAACCTACGAGCAGTACTTC	TRBV12-5	TRBJ2-7	NA	NA
CASVTGAPSYEQYF	TGTGCCAGCGTCACGGGAGCCCCATCCTACGAGCAGTACTTC	TRBV28	TRBJ2-7	NA	NA
CASSLGDGSSYEQYF	TGTGCCAGCAGCTTAGGGGACGGGAGCTCCTACGAGCAGTACTTC	TRBV5-6	TRBJ2-7	NA	NA
CASSQNPRDEQYF	TGTGCCAGCAGCCAAAATCCGAGGGACGAGCAGTACTTC	TRBV14	TRBJ2-7	NA	NA
CASRNSNYEQYF	TGCGCCAGCAGAAACAGTAACTACGAGCAGTACTTC	TRBV5-1	TRBJ2-7	NA	NA
CASSQVLPDYLNTGELFF	TGTGCCAGCAGCCAAGTGCTACCGGATTACCTGAACACCGGGGAGCTGTTTTTT	TRBV14	TRBJ2-2	NA	NA
CATQRGAPSYEQYF	TGTGCCACTCAAAGGGGGGCGCCTTCATACGAGCAGTACTTC	TRBV2	TRBJ2-7	NA	NA
CASSSGQGAGGYTF	TGTGCCAGCAGCTCGGGACAGGGGGCCGGGGGCTACACCTTC	TRBV7-6	TRBJ1-2	NA	TRBD1
CASSLTGFDEAFF	TGTGCCAGCAGTTTGACAGGGTTTGATGAAGCTTTCTTT	TRBV27	TRBJ1-1	NA	TRBD1
CASSFGVLNTEAFF	TGTGCCAGCAGTTTTGGTGTTTTGAACACTGAAGCTTTCTTT	TRBV27	TRBJ1-1	NA	NA
CASSESGRTYGYTF	TGTGCCAGCAGCGAGTCCGGACGGACCTATGGCTACACCTTC	TRBV9	TRBJ1-2	NA	NA
CASSARLGTESTDTQYF	TGTGCCAGCAGCGCCCGACTTGGGACAGAGAGCACAGATACGCAGTATTTT	TRBV9	TRBJ2-3	once	TRBD1